The next 21 T cell receptor beta chains were all read from a single sample in a study of cytomegalovirus exposure and HLA in healthy donors. The PCR ran on 60 Vbeta and 13 Jbeta primers. Produced via immunoSEQ multiplex PCR; TCRdb's table is partial and in-frame only. The sample lists some 130,000 clones; about four fifths were seen once. The sample was PBMCs. These receptors all stem from a male donor in good health and CMV-seronegative.

This clone was counted a single time. The chain joins TRBV19 to TRBJ2-7, with 9 bases fitting TRBD1. Germline values: CDR1 LNHDA, CDR2 SQIVND (reference sequence). Losses at the gene ends were 5 bases for V and 5 bases for J; bases not matched to a gene: 4. This CDR3 spans 13 amino acids. CDR3 residues: CASSGGDRDEQYF. CDR3 in DNA: TGTGCCAGTAGTGGGGGGGACAGGGACGAGCAGTACTTC.

CDR3: CASSLDPGQGTYEQYF. DNA for the CDR3: TGTGCCAGCAGCTTAGACCCGGGACAGGGTACCTACGAGCAGTACTTC. The chain employs TRBV11-1 and TRBJ2-7; 9 bases line up with TRBD1. The CDR3 is made up of 16 amino acids. With 1 base clipped from V and 2 bases from J, the junction kept 6 bases outside the gene matches. Germline V CDR1 and CDR2: SGHAT, FQDESV (reference sequence).

This sequence joins TRBV9 and TRBJ2-5; no definite D call. Germline V gene data show CDR1 as SGDLS and CDR2 as YYNGEE. V was shortened by 4 bases and J by 1 base, with 14 bases between the two germline ends. CDR3 length: 15 amino acids. The CDR3 region has the DNA TGTGCCAGCAGCCCCCGGTCCCTACCCCAAGAGACCCAGTACTTC. It is translated as CASSPRSLPQETQYF.

This clone was seen once. CDR3 in amino acids: CASSSYSGLAGAGTQYF. The DNA of the CDR3 is TGCGCCAGCAGCTCTTACTCGGGACTAGCGGGGGCCGGAACGCAGTATTTT. V usage is TRBV5-1 and J usage is TRBJ2-3, with TRBD2 matching 14 bases. CDR1 is SGHRS and CDR2 is YFSETQ in the germline V gene. The CDR3 runs 17 residues. Trimming cost V 3 bases and J 9 bases; bases outside gene matches: 12.

CDR3 nucleotide sequence: TGTGCCAGCAGCGCGTCCGGATCCAACGGGGTGAACACTGAAGCTTTCTTT. Its protein product is CASSASGSNGVNTEAFF. The chain employs TRBV9 and TRBJ1-1; D is uncertain. The CDR3 runs to 17 residues. Trimming left V 3 bases short and J 0 bases short, with 18 bases between. Germline CDR1 is SGDLS and CDR2 is YYNGEE.

This clone was seen only once. The chain has TRBV7-3 and TRBJ2-3, with a tentative D call TRBD2 (6 bases). CDR3 length: 13 amino acids. V dropped 5 bases and J dropped 2 bases, with 8 bases sitting between them. CDR1 is SGHTA and CDR2 is FQGTGA in the germline V gene. The CDR3 reads CASSRGTTDTQYF. CDR3 DNA sequence: TGTGCCAGCAGCCGCGGGACCACAGATACGCAGTATTTT.

The chain is built from TRBV5-6 and TRBJ2-1, with TRBD2 matching 7 bases. V lost 4 bases and J lost 6; bases outside the gene matches: 16. CDR3 length: 17 residues. Looked up from germline, CDR1 is SGHDT and CDR2 is YYEEEE. The CDR3 here is CASSQSWAGRDSNEQFF. The CDR3 nucleotides read TGTGCCAGCAGCCAATCCTGGGCAGGGAGGGATAGCAATGAGCAGTTCTTC.

The rearrangement joins TRBV5-1 to TRBJ2-2; the match to TRBD2 covers 9 bases. The CDR3 has 16 residues. Germline assignment: CDR1 SGHRS and CDR2 YFSETQ. Unmatched junction bases numbered 7, after V lost 0 bases and J lost 7 bases. This CDR3 is CASSLVAGGPDGELFF. CDR3 nucleotide sequence: TGCGCCAGCAGCTTGGTTGCGGGGGGGCCTGACGGGGAGCTGTTTTTT.

The chain uses TRBV11-3 and TRBJ2-1; TRBD1 might be the D (6 bases). This CDR3 spans 15 amino acids. V lost 1 base, J lost 1 base, and 8 bases lay in between. Germline-derived CDR1 and CDR2 are SGHNT and YENEEA. CDR3 protein: CASSLGTVSYNEQFF. For the CDR3, the DNA is TGTGCCAGCAGCTTAGGGACAGTTTCCTACAATGAGCAGTTCTTC.

This clone came up once. This chain connects TRBV28 to TRBJ2-3, with TRBD2 identical over 11 bases. CDR1 is MDHEN, CDR2 SYDVKM, per germline. The CDR3 is 17 amino acids. Unmatched junction bases numbered 9, after V lost 2 bases and J lost 5 bases. This CDR3 reads CASSLEGLAGGRDTQYF. In nucleotides, the CDR3 is TGTGCCAGCAGTTTAGAAGGGTTAGCGGGGGGGCGAGATACGCAGTATTTT.

The V gene is TRBV5-1, the J gene TRBJ2-1; tentative D call: TRBD2 (6 bases). CDR3 size: 16 residues. With 0 bases removed from V and 4 bases from J, the gap between germline ends came to 14 bases. Germline V gene data show CDR1 as SGHRS and CDR2 as YFSETQ. CDR3 DNA: TGCGCCAGCAGCTTGGCTTTGGCGGGGCCGTACAATGAGCAGTTCTTC. Amino acid sequence: CASSLALAGPYNEQFF.

The genes are TRBV6-1 and TRBJ2-1; TRBD1 aligns across 8 bases. The CDR3 is made up of 17 amino acids. Germline V CDR1 and CDR2: MNHNS, SASEGT. Germline trimming cut 4 bases from V and 0 bases from J; bases unmatched to any gene: 8. As DNA, the CDR3 is TGTGCCAGCAGTGCCCACCGACAGGGGAGCTCCTACAATGAGCAGTTCTTC. It encodes CASSAHRQGSSYNEQFF.

The rearrangement uses TRBV18 and TRBJ2-5; D may be TRBD1 (5 bases). This CDR3 region has 13 residues. Trimming took 2 bases from V and 3 from J, leaving 7 bases between them. Germline loops: CDR1 KGHSH, CDR2 LQKENI. For the CDR3, the DNA is TGTGCCAGCTCACCAAGACAGAAAGAGACCCAGTACTTC. This gives the protein CASSPRQKETQYF.

Of note for this clone: This same CDR3 is encoded by further DNA sequences in the sample. V is TRBV29-1 and J is TRBJ2-5, with 14 bases that match TRBD2. Germline lookup yields CDR1 SQVTM and CDR2 ANQGSEA. Losses at the gene ends were 8 bases for V and 5 bases for J; bases not matched to a gene: 25. The CDR3 is made up of 20 amino acids. CDR3 DNA sequence: TGCAGCTTCCAGTATGGACAGGGGGGGACTAGCGGGGGCCGCGGGGAGACCCAGTACTTC. Protein: CSFQYGQGGTSGGRGETQYF.

This clone was seen a handful of times. J is TRBJ2-2 and V is TRBV7-9, with 9 bases identical to TRBD1. CDR3 length: 14 amino acids. Germline CDR1 SEHNR, CDR2 FQNEAQ (reference sequence). J gave up 4 bases and V 5 bases, and 2 bases lay outside the gene matches. CDR3 DNA sequence: TGTGCCAGCAGCCGGACAGGGGCCACCGGGGAGCTGTTTTTT. Translating gives CASSRTGATGELFF.

The chain is built from TRBV19 and TRBJ1-1; maybe TRBD1 (6 bases). Germline V lookup: CDR1 LNHDA, CDR2 SQIVND (reference sequence). The CDR3 is made up of 14 amino acids. V dropped 5 bases and J dropped 1 base, with 11 bases sitting between them. The CDR3 sequence is CASSPWTENTEAFF. The CDR3 bases are TGTGCCAGTAGTCCATGGACAGAGAACACTGAAGCTTTCTTT.

This chain links TRBV18 with TRBJ2-7; D may be TRBD2 (6 bases). The V end lost 1 base, the J end lost 5 bases, and 12 bases lay between the germline ends. From germline, CDR1 is KGHSH and CDR2 LQKENI. CDR3 size: 14 residues. CDR3 bases: TGTGCCAGCTCACCACTAATCAGGGAGGACGAGCAGTACTTC. Translation: CASSPLIREDEQYF.

This rearrangement joins TRBV6-5 to TRBJ2-7; D possibly corresponds to TRBD1 (6 bases). This CDR3 has 13 residues. V dropped 5 bases and J dropped 6 bases, with 14 bases sitting between them. The germline gives CDR1 MNHEY, CDR2 SVGAGI. This CDR3 reads CASSLSAGAEQYF. DNA of the CDR3: TGTGCCAGCAGTCTTTCTGCAGGGGCCGAGCAGTACTTC.

The chain links TRBV7-6 to TRBJ2-1, with 8 positions matching TRBD1. V lost 4 bases, J lost 6 bases, and 8 bases stayed unmatched. The CDR3 consists of 15 residues. CDR1 and CDR2 from the germline V gene are SGHVS and FNYEAQ. DNA for the CDR3: TGTGCCAGCAGCTGGGGGATCACAGGGGGCAATGAGCAGTTCTTC. It codes for CASSWGITGGNEQFF.

The CDR3 sequence: CASSLAGPSEYF. The CDR3 bases are TGTGCCAGCAGTCTAGCGGGCCCCTCGGAGTACTTC. The genes are TRBV2 and TRBJ2-7; 8 bases line up with TRBD2. Germline loops: CDR1 SNHLY, CDR2 FYNNEI. V shed 5 bases, J shed 11 bases, and the junction held 8 bases outside the gene matches. This CDR3 has 12 amino acids.

V usage is TRBV27 and J usage is TRBJ1-5; TRBD1 might be the D (5 bases). Looked up from germline, CDR1 is MNHEY and CDR2 is SMNVEV (reference sequence). V was clipped by 3 bases and J by 7 bases, with 13 bases between them. The CDR3 consists of 14 residues. The chain's CDR3 is CASSLDGRVQPQHF. CDR3 sequence (DNA): TGTGCCAGCAGTTTGGACGGCAGGGTCCAGCCCCAGCATTTT.